One and the same sample provided the 32 T cell receptor beta chains below, sequenced in a study of shared clonotypes between healthy human individuals. TCRdb's copy holds only in-frame clones and misses some; the assay was immunoSEQ multiplex PCR. Found here are about 120,000 clones, about 71% of them singletons; the top ten hold about 23%. Sequenced sample: memory CD8+ T cells sorted from blood. Subset meaning: CD45RO+ cells pooled with CCR7-negative TemRA cells. These receptors all come from a woman between 25 and 40 years old in good health.

The count of this clone is one. The chain has TRBV4-2 and TRBJ2-7; 9 nucleotides match TRBD2. The germline gives CDR1 LGHNA, CDR2 YNFKEQ. V shed 0 bases and J 0 bases; nucleotides not matched to a gene: 0. This CDR3 is built from 15 residues. CDR3 residues: CASSQEREGSYEQYF. Written as DNA, the CDR3 is TGTGCCAGCAGCCAAGAGCGGGAGGGCTCCTACGAGCAGTACTTC.

This clone was detected only once. The chain recombines TRBV11-2 with TRBJ2-7; 7 nucleotides align to TRBD1. The V gene's germline CDR1 is SGHAT and CDR2 FQNNGV. V shed 6 bases, J shed 2 bases, and the junction held 10 bases outside the gene matches. The CDR3 sequence is 15 residues long. CDR3 loop: CASSSDRAGAYEQYF. In DNA, the CDR3 is TGTGCCAGCAGTTCCGACAGGGCAGGTGCCTACGAGCAGTACTTC. The full variable domain, rest sourced from reference TRBV11-2 and TRBJ2-7, is EAGVAQSPRYKIIEKRQSVAFWCNPISGHATLYWYQQILGQGPKLLIQFQNNGVVDDSQLPKDRFSAERLKGVDSTLKIQPAKLEDSAVYLCASSSDRAGAYEQYFGPGTRLTVT.

The chain couples TRBV6-4 to TRBJ1-5; D call uncertain. Trimming took 6 bases from V and 3 from J, leaving 9 bases between them. The CDR3 contains 13 residues. CDR1 and CDR2 (germline): MRHNA, SNTAGT. CDR3 sequence: CASSPGDNQPQHF. CDR3 coding DNA: TGTGCCAGCAGCCCCGGGGACAATCAGCCCCAGCATTTT.

The CDR3 protein is CASRTGYLFF. In DNA, the CDR3 is TGTGCCAGCCGAACAGGGTATTTGTTCTTC. V gene TRBV5-8 combines with J gene TRBJ2-1; possibly TRBD1 for D (6 bases). Germline lookup yields CDR1 SGHTS and CDR2 YDEGEE. This CDR3 is built from 10 residues. Between the trimmed V and J ends, which lost 7 bases and 15 bases, there was a span of 14 bases.

This clone was seen a handful of times. The J gene is TRBJ2-7, the V gene TRBV14, with D unresolved. The CDR3 totals 12 residues. Germline CDR1 SGHDN, CDR2 FVKESK. V was cut by 1 base and J by 3 bases, with 4 bases left in between. CDR3 coding DNA: TGTGCCAGCAGCCAAGGTCTCTACGAGCAGTACTTC. Translated: CASSQGLYEQYF.

This chain uses TRBV9 with TRBJ2-5; tentatively, D is TRBD1 or TRBD2 (7 bases each). CDR1 and CDR2 from the germline V gene are SGDLS and YYNGEE. The CDR3 runs to 14 residues. With 4 bases removed from V and 2 bases from J, the gap between germline ends came to 12 bases. DNA of the CDR3: TGTGCCAGCAGCCAGGGGGGGTCTCAAGAGACCCAGTACTTC. This encodes CASSQGGSQETQYF.

With respect to this clone: The same CDR3 also results from other DNA sequences found in this sample. This chain links TRBV28 with TRBJ2-3; D uncertain. Trimming stripped 3 bases from V and 4 bases from J, with 2 bases between. The CDR3 contains 11 residues. Germline V CDR1 and CDR2: MDHEN, SYDVKM. The CDR3 region is CASSLSDTQYF. The CDR3 bases are TGTGCCAGCAGTTTGTCAGATACGCAGTATTTT.

In its sample, this clone was seen once. The rearrangement uses TRBV7-6 and TRBJ2-5, with D perhaps matching TRBD2 (5 bases). The DNA end favors TRBJ2-7, so the J call may be wrong. Germline V lookup: CDR1 SGHVS, CDR2 FNYEAQ. This CDR3 contains 15 residues. The CDR3 region has the DNA TGTGCCAGCAGCCAAACTACGGACTCCTCCTACGAGCAGTACTTC. Its translation is CASSQTTDSSYEQYF.

The V and J genes are TRBV6-4 and TRBJ2-3; 14 nucleotides agree with TRBD2. The germline gives CDR1 MRHNA, CDR2 SNTAGT. The length of the CDR3 is 17 residues. The V and J ends lost 6 bases and 4 bases, in that order; junction bases with no gene match: 9. The CDR3 is CASSRGTSGRVADTQYF. The DNA for the CDR3 is TGTGCCAGCAGCCGGGGGACTAGCGGGAGAGTAGCAGATACGCAGTATTTT.

V usage is TRBV25-1 and J usage is TRBJ1-6; no reliable D call. The CDR3 runs to 13 residues. Trimming stripped 2 bases from V and 8 bases from J, with 7 bases between. Germline CDR1 reads MGHDK; CDR2 reads SYGVNS. CDR3 sequence (DNA): TGTGCCAGCAGTGAAGAAGTACATTCACCCCTCCACTTT. Its translation is CASSEEVHSPLHF. Drawing the rest from reference TRBV25-1 and TRBJ1-6, the complete variable domain is EADIYQTPRYLVIGTGKKITLECSQTMGHDKMYWYQQDPGMELHLIHYSYGVNSTEKGDLSSESTVSRIRTEHFPLTLESARPSHTSQYLCASSEEVHSPLHFGNGTRLTVT.

This clone was found many times. This sequence joins TRBV27 and TRBJ2-3; 10 bases agree with TRBD1. With 3 bases clipped from V and 3 bases from J, the junction kept 6 bases outside the gene matches. The germline CDR1 and CDR2 sequences are MNHEY and SMNVEV (reference sequence). There are 16 residues in the CDR3. The CDR3 DNA sequence: TGTGCCAGCAGTTTTACCCCGGGACAGGGGACAGATACGCAGTATTTT. This encodes CASSFTPGQGTDTQYF.

The chain carries TRBV11-3 and TRBJ2-7, with TRBD1 matching 7 bases. This CDR3 is 16 amino acids long. CDR1 and CDR2 (germline): SGHNT, YENEEA. V gave up 5 bases and J gave up 1 base; unmatched junction bases: 11. The chain's CDR3 is CASSGSGQDFSYEQYF. The CDR3 nucleotides are TGTGCCAGCAGCGGCTCTGGACAGGATTTTTCCTACGAGCAGTACTTC.

This clone was detected a few times. This chain links TRBV4-1 with TRBJ1-2, with 7 bases fitting TRBD1. V was clipped by 3 bases and J by 4 bases; unmatched bases: 8. Germline values: CDR1 MGHRA, CDR2 YSYEKL. There are 15 residues in the CDR3. Here the CDR3 reads CASSQDGQDAYGYTF. The DNA for the CDR3 is TGCGCCAGCAGCCAGGACGGACAGGACGCCTATGGCTACACCTTC.

Note on this clone: Other DNA sequences in this sample translate to the same CDR3. CDR3 loop: CASSLGTAGNTIYF. The CDR3 coding sequence is TGCGCCAGCAGCCTCGGGACTGCTGGAAACACCATATATTTT. The chain has TRBV5-1 and TRBJ1-3, with D perhaps matching TRBD1 (5 bases). Trimming removed 4 bases at V and 2 bases at J, with 10 bases between. Per the germline V gene, CDR1 is SGHRS and CDR2 is YFSETQ. This CDR3 contains 14 residues.

The table lists this clone with a count of one. The rearrangement links TRBV28 to TRBJ2-2, with a weak D call TRBD2 (5 bases). Germline V gene sequence: CDR1 MDHEN, CDR2 SYDVKM. The CDR3 has 15 amino acids. With 1 base removed from V and 4 bases from J, the gap between germline ends came to 10 bases. DNA for the CDR3: TGTGCCAGCAGTTTATCGGGGTTTCGCACCGGGGAGCTGTTTTTT. Translated, it gives CASSLSGFRTGELFF.

The chain combines TRBV27 with TRBJ1-1, with 9 nucleotides matching TRBD1. Germline V CDR1 and CDR2: MNHEY, SMNVEV (reference sequence). The CDR3 length is 20 residues. Trimming cost V 5 bases and J 5 bases; bases outside gene matches: 24. In DNA, the CDR3 is TGTGCCAGCAGTCCGACGGTTGAGACGGGACAGGGTGCATCGAGTACTGAAGCTTTCTTT. This encodes CASSPTVETGQGASSTEAFF.

The rearrangement joins TRBV19 to TRBJ1-5, with 7 bases aligning to TRBD1. CDR3 length: 19 amino acids. V dropped 5 bases and J dropped 0; count of bases not matched to a gene: 16. CDR1 LNHDA and CDR2 SQIVND come from the germline V gene (reference sequence). Here the CDR3 reads CASSPRQGRGAYSNQPQHF. CDR3 DNA: TGTGCCAGTAGTCCGAGACAGGGAAGGGGGGCTTATAGCAATCAGCCCCAGCATTTT.

The gene calls are TRBV28 and TRBJ2-3; 7 positions match TRBD2. The CDR3 runs to 15 residues. V shed 3 bases, J shed 3 bases, and the junction held 6 bases outside the gene matches. Germline-derived CDR1 and CDR2 are MDHEN and SYDVKM. The CDR3 is CASSFSGGGTDTQYF. CDR3 DNA: TGTGCCAGCAGTTTTTCGGGAGGTGGGACAGATACGCAGTATTTT.

The CDR3 region has the DNA TGTGCCAGCAGTGGCCGGGCTCAGCCCCAGCATTTT. Residues: CASSGRAQPQHF. The J gene is TRBJ1-5, the V gene TRBV28; D call uncertain. The CDR3 runs 12 residues. V was cut by 5 bases and J by 6 bases, with 8 bases left in between. Germline V gene data show CDR1 as MDHEN and CDR2 as SYDVKM.

This chain links TRBV18 with TRBJ2-1; 11 nucleotides align to TRBD1. The CDR3 has 15 residues. Germline V gives CDR1 KGHSH, CDR2 LQKENI. J lost 9 bases, V lost 3 bases, and 7 bases had no gene match. The CDR3 protein is CASSPTGQGVGEQFF. DNA for the CDR3: TGTGCCAGCTCACCGACGGGACAGGGGGTTGGTGAGCAGTTCTTC.

V is TRBV25-1 and J is TRBJ1-4, with 9 bases that match TRBD1. The germline CDR1 and CDR2 sequences are MGHDK and SYGVNS. V lost 6 bases and J lost 4; bases outside the gene matches: 12. The length of the CDR3 is 17 residues. CDR3 amino acids: CASSLQGAQVNNEKLFF. The CDR3 bases are TGTGCCAGCAGCCTACAGGGGGCGCAGGTTAATAATGAAAAACTGTTTTTT.

By share of the sample, this clone is medium-sized. The V call is TRBV30, the J call TRBJ2-7; a weak D match, TRBD1 (5 bases). Germline V CDR1 and CDR2: GTSNPN, SVGIG (reference sequence). The CDR3 extends over 14 amino acids. V shed 0 bases and J shed 0 bases, with 9 bases lying between them. This CDR3 reads CAWSVGPLSYEQYF. The CDR3, as DNA: TGTGCCTGGAGTGTGGGGCCTCTCTCCTACGAGCAGTACTTC.

The sample holds a few counts of this clone. The gene calls are TRBV2 and TRBJ2-1, with 11 bases aligning to TRBD2. The CDR3 extends over 16 amino acids. After removal of 2 bases from V and 1 base from J, the junction contained 1 base not matched to a gene. Germline V gives CDR1 SNHLY, CDR2 FYNNEI. The CDR3 coding sequence is TGTGCCAGCAGTGAATCTAGCGGGAGGTCCTACAATGAGCAGTTCTTC. The encoded protein is CASSESSGRSYNEQFF.

This chain joins TRBV28 and TRBJ1-1, with 10 bases identical to TRBD1. V lost 10 bases to trimming and J lost 12 bases; unmatched junction nucleotides: 8. The CDR3 contains 11 residues. Germline loops: CDR1 MDHEN, CDR2 SYDVKM. CDR3 sequence reads: CAIKGQGSSFF. In DNA form, the CDR3 reads TGTGCCATTAAGGGACAGGGGAGTTCTTTCTTT.

This clone was observed at least ten times. The chain carries TRBV25-1 and TRBJ2-7, with 16 bases identical to TRBD2. The CDR3 has 17 amino acids. With 3 bases clipped from V and 6 bases from J, the junction kept 8 bases outside the gene matches. Germline assignment: CDR1 MGHDK and CDR2 SYGVNS. CDR3 DNA: TGTGCCAGCAGTGAGCTCACCGGGACTAGCGGGAGGGGCGAGCAGTACTTC. It yields the protein CASSELTGTSGRGEQYF.

This clone came up many times. The chain combines TRBV2 with TRBJ2-5; 7 bases are a match to TRBD1. TRBJ2-7 explains the end of the DNA better; the J call may be wrong. CDR3 size: 13 residues. Germline CDR1 reads SNHLY; CDR2 reads FYNNEI. CDR3 coding DNA: TGTGCCACAACAGGGGCGGACTCCTACGAGCAGTACTTC. Amino acids: CATTGADSYEQYF.

This chain connects TRBV19 to TRBJ2-1; 7 bases are a match to TRBD2. The germline CDR1 and CDR2 sequences are LNHDA and SQIVND (reference sequence). Unmatched junction bases numbered 10, after V lost 1 base and J lost 4 bases. The CDR3 is 17 amino acids. CDR3 sequence: CASSIGGGGPHYNEQFF. The CDR3 bases are TGTGCCAGTAGTATAGGGGGGGGAGGGCCCCATTACAATGAGCAGTTCTTC.

This clone was counted once. This rearrangement joins TRBV15 to TRBJ2-7; TRBD2 might be the D (7 bases). The V gene's germline CDR1 is LNHNV and CDR2 YYDKDF (reference sequence). The V gene lost 5 bases and the J gene lost 6 bases, with 14 bases spanning the gap. This CDR3 region has 13 residues. CDR3 coding DNA: TGTGCCACCAGCGCCGGGGGGCGGCTCGAGCAGTACTTC. Its protein product is CATSAGGRLEQYF.

The chain links TRBV2 to TRBJ2-1, with unresolved D. From germline, CDR1 is SNHLY and CDR2 FYNNEI. The CDR3 runs 14 residues. V was trimmed by 0 bases and J by 6 bases, leaving 9 bases between them. The CDR3 here is CASSEAQLGNEQFF. In DNA, the CDR3 is TGTGCCAGCAGTGAAGCGCAGTTGGGCAATGAGCAGTTCTTC.

The rearrangement joins TRBV27 to TRBJ2-5; D is unresolved. The J call may be mistaken, given a closer DNA end match to TRBJ2-7. The germline V gene encodes CDR1 MNHEY and CDR2 SMNVEV (reference sequence). CDR3 length: 15 amino acids. The CDR3 bases are TGTGCCAGCAGTTTATCGAGTCCTGTATACTACGAGCAGTACTTC. It codes for CASSLSSPVYYEQYF.

This clone appeared a few times. The rearrangement links TRBV19 to TRBJ1-5, with 9 bases fitting TRBD1. The germline V gene has CDR1 LNHDA and CDR2 SQIVND (reference sequence). V gave up 5 bases and J gave up 5 bases; unmatched junction bases: 4. CDR3 size: 14 residues. The CDR3: CASSFDRGYQPQHF. The CDR3 nucleotides read TGTGCCAGTAGTTTCGACAGGGGGTATCAGCCCCAGCATTTT.

The chain links TRBV5-1 to TRBJ2-1, with a tentative D call TRBD2 (7 bases). V was pared by 1 base and J by 1 base, with 15 bases between. The CDR3 covers 17 residues. Per germline, CDR1 SGHRS and CDR2 YFSETQ. CDR3 in amino acids: CASSLPAGALSYNEQFF. CDR3 bases: TGCGCCAGCAGCTTGCCCGCGGGGGCGTTGTCCTACAATGAGCAGTTCTTC.